These 28 T cell receptor beta chains share one sample of origin, sequenced in a study of shared clonotypes between healthy human individuals. TCRdb's copy holds only in-frame clones and misses some; the assay was immunoSEQ multiplex PCR. This table holds fewer than 1.6 million clones, about 98.5% found once. The specimen sequenced was naive CD4+ T cells sorted from blood. Documented subset: CD45RA+ positively selected. The receptors shown here come from a man aged 30 to 39 in good health.

The V gene is TRBV2, the J gene TRBJ1-2; D is ambiguous. Trimming stripped 3 bases from V and 4 bases from J, with 9 bases between. The CDR3 is 13 residues long. The germline V gene encodes CDR1 SNHLY and CDR2 FYNNEI. The CDR3 DNA sequence: TGTGCCAGCAGTGATCTTAGTTTCTATGGCTACACCTTC. It codes for CASSDLSFYGYTF. Supplemented by reference TRBV2 and TRBJ1-2, the full variable domain reads EPEVTQTPSHQVTQMGQEVILRCVPISNHLYFYWYRQILGQKVEFLVSFYNNEISEKSEIFDDQFSVERPDGSNFTLKIRSTKLEDSAMYFCASSDLSFYGYTFGSGTRLTVV.

The J gene is TRBJ2-7, the V gene TRBV21-1; the D call TRBD1 from the table was never checked on the DNA. TRBV21-1 corresponds to a pseudogene. This CDR3 contains 11 residues. CDR3 protein: CASSLHYEQYF. The DNA for the CDR3 is TGTGCCAGCAGCTTACATTACGAGCAGTACTTC.

V gene TRBV6-1 combines with J gene TRBJ2-1; the match to TRBD1 covers 7 bases. Germline CDR1 is MNHNS and CDR2 is SASEGT. V lost 1 base, J lost 3 bases, and 6 bases stayed unmatched. This CDR3 is built from 16 residues. The DNA for the CDR3 is TGTGCCAGCAGTGAAGGGACAGGCGCTTACTACAATGAGCAGTTCTTC. Its protein is CASSEGTGAYYNEQFF.

The gene calls are TRBV11-3 and TRBJ2-3; D is undetermined. There are 13 residues in the CDR3. Germline V gene sequence: CDR1 SGHNT, CDR2 YENEEA. The V gene lost 3 bases and the J gene lost 0 bases, with 4 bases spanning the gap. The CDR3 is CASSFASTDTQYF. The CDR3 nucleotides are TGTGCCAGCAGCTTCGCGAGCACAGATACGCAGTATTTT.

V usage is TRBV6-1 and J usage is TRBJ2-5; D possibly corresponds to TRBD2 (6 bases). The CDR3 runs 17 residues. V dropped 6 bases and J dropped 4 bases, with 24 bases sitting between them. From germline, CDR1 is MNHNS and CDR2 SASEGT. The CDR3: CASREKTYRGLRETQYF. As DNA, the CDR3 is TGTGCCAGCAGGGAAAAAACGTATCGGGGGTTGAGAGAGACCCAGTACTTC.

The CDR3 region is CASSSTAKYEQYF. For the CDR3, the DNA is TGTGCCAGCAGCTCTACAGCGAAATACGAGCAGTACTTC. The chain employs TRBV5-4 and TRBJ2-7; D is ambiguous. The CDR3 is 13 residues long. Germline V lookup: CDR1 SGHNT, CDR2 YYREEE (reference sequence). V lost 3 bases to trimming and J lost 4 bases, with 11 bases between them.

The chain carries TRBV18 and TRBJ2-5; D uncertain. Per the germline V gene, CDR1 is KGHSH and CDR2 is LQKENI. The CDR3 has 13 residues. V was cut by 2 bases and J by 4 bases, with 8 bases left in between. This CDR3 reads CASSPGPPETQYF. The CDR3 coding sequence is TGTGCCAGCTCACCAGGCCCCCCAGAGACCCAGTACTTC.

A note on this clone: The same CDR3 can be traced to other DNA sequences in this sample. This chain joins TRBV20-1 and TRBJ2-1; D is undetermined. CDR1 and CDR2 from the germline V gene are DFQATT and SNEGSKA (reference sequence). With 3 bases removed from V and 7 bases from J, the gap between germline ends came to 7 bases. The CDR3 contains 11 residues. The CDR3 loop reads CSASYLNEQFF. CDR3 bases: TGCAGTGCTAGTTATCTAAATGAGCAGTTCTTC.

About this clone itself: At the DNA level, this CDR3 is encoded by other sequences in the same sample as well. This chain connects TRBV27 to TRBJ2-3, with D tentatively TRBD1 (5 bases). The CDR3 extends over 14 amino acids. V lost 3 bases to trimming and J lost 2 bases, with 9 bases between them. CDR1 is MNHEY and CDR2 is SMNVEV in the germline V gene (reference sequence). The DNA of the CDR3 is TGTGCCAGCAGTTTTTCAGGGAACACAGATACGCAGTATTTT. Amino acid sequence: CASSFSGNTDTQYF.

The V gene is TRBV7-9, the J gene TRBJ1-1; D is unresolved. V lost 5 bases and J lost 3, with 13 bases in between. The CDR3 spans 14 residues. From germline, CDR1 is SEHNR and CDR2 FQNEAQ (reference sequence). The CDR3 nucleotides read TGTGCCAGCAGCAGAAACGCGGAGTACACTGAAGCTTTCTTT. Translated: CASSRNAEYTEAFF.

The chain couples TRBV5-1 to TRBJ2-5; 10 bases match TRBD2. V lost 0 bases to trimming and J lost 5 bases; unmatched junction nucleotides: 10. This CDR3 contains 17 residues. CDR1 and CDR2 from the germline V gene are SGHRS and YFSETQ. The CDR3 spells CASSLGGSGRAGETQYF. The CDR3 DNA follows: TGCGCCAGCAGCTTGGGAGGAAGCGGGAGGGCCGGGGAGACCCAGTACTTC.

V gene TRBV19 combines with J gene TRBJ2-6, with TRBD2 matching over 8 bases. Trimming at V came to 8 bases and at J to 0 bases, leaving 9 bases not matched to a gene. Germline lookup yields CDR1 LNHDA and CDR2 SQIVND (reference sequence). CDR3 length: 17 residues. CDR3: CASRGGATSSGANVLTF. CDR3 sequence (DNA): TGTGCCAGTCGGGGGGGAGCTACAAGCTCTGGGGCCAACGTCCTGACTTTC.

V gene TRBV9 combines with J gene TRBJ2-1; D perhaps matches TRBD2 (6 bases). The CDR3 runs 14 residues. V lost 3 bases and J 6 bases, leaving 13 bases between the germline ends. Germline CDR1 SGDLS, CDR2 YYNGEE. This chain's CDR3 is CASSATGDFNEQFF. The DNA of the CDR3 is TGTGCCAGCAGCGCTACCGGGGACTTCAATGAGCAGTTCTTC.

This clone was recorded once. This chain uses TRBV18 with TRBJ2-3; TRBD2 matches 8 bases. CDR1 is KGHSH and CDR2 is LQKENI in the germline V gene. V shed 0 bases and J 0 bases; nucleotides not matched to a gene: 5. CDR3 length equals 17 residues. CDR3 in amino acids: CASSPPIIAGSTDTQYF. In nucleotides, the CDR3 is TGTGCCAGCTCACCACCGATTATAGCGGGAAGCACAGATACGCAGTATTTT. The entire variable domain, with the rest obtained from reference TRBV18 and TRBJ2-3, is as follows: NAGVMQNPRHLVRRRGQEARLRCSPMKGHSHVYWYRQLPEEGLKFMVYLQKENIIDESGMPKERFSAEFPKEGPSILRIQQVVRGDSAAYFCASSPPIIAGSTDTQYFGPGTRLTVL.

The chain is built from TRBV5-4 and TRBJ2-7; tentatively, D is TRBD1 or TRBD2 (5 bases each). V was clipped by 4 bases and J by 0 bases, with 14 bases between them. This CDR3 is 15 amino acids long. Germline loops: CDR1 SGHNT, CDR2 YYREEE (reference sequence). The CDR3 loop is CASSTGPPSSYEQYF. The CDR3 DNA reads TGTGCCAGCAGCACGGGACCTCCGAGCTCCTACGAGCAGTACTTC.

The chain has TRBV27 and TRBJ2-7; a possible D gene is TRBD1 (5 bases). The germline V gene encodes CDR1 MNHEY and CDR2 SMNVEV (reference sequence). This CDR3 is built from 13 residues. The V and J ends lost 5 bases and 5 bases respectively, with 13 bases between them. The CDR3 spells CASSPLSGNEQYF. For the CDR3, the DNA is TGTGCCAGCAGTCCACTTTCAGGGAACGAGCAGTACTTC.

Remarks on this clone: This sample includes further DNA sequences coding for the same CDR3. This sequence joins TRBV27 and TRBJ2-6, with D unclear. V gave up 6 bases and J gave up 0 bases, with 3 bases separating them. Germline lookup yields CDR1 MNHEY and CDR2 SMNVEV (reference sequence). The CDR3 length is 13 residues. The CDR3 is CASSPSGANVLTF. The CDR3 DNA is TGTGCCAGCAGCCCCTCTGGGGCCAACGTCCTGACTTTC.

This chain connects TRBV27 to TRBJ2-4; 7 bases agree with TRBD2. The trim removed 9 bases at V and 0 bases at J, leaving 11 bases unmatched. In germline, CDR1 is MNHEY, CDR2 SMNVEV (reference sequence). CDR3 size: 16 residues. The CDR3 nucleotides are TGTGCCAGTCTAACTAGCGTGAAACGAGCCAAAAACATTCAGTACTTC. Encoded protein: CASLTSVKRAKNIQYF.

J is TRBJ2-1 and V is TRBV7-8; 9 bases match TRBD2. Germline lookup yields CDR1 SGHVS and CDR2 FQNEAQ. This CDR3 spans 17 amino acids. J gave up 1 base and V 1 base, and 5 bases lay outside the gene matches. This CDR3 is CASSLVWREGSYNEQFF. The CDR3, as DNA: TGTGCCAGCAGCTTAGTGTGGCGGGAGGGGTCCTACAATGAGCAGTTCTTC.

V usage is TRBV6-5 and J usage is TRBJ1-2, with 10 nucleotides matching TRBD1. V was pared by 6 bases and J by 4 bases, with 8 bases of the junction left unmatched. CDR1 is MNHEY and CDR2 is SVGAGI in the germline V gene. This CDR3 is built from 15 residues. The CDR3 loop reads CASRQPGQGSYGYTF. In DNA, the CDR3 is TGTGCCAGCAGACAACCGGGACAGGGGAGCTATGGCTACACCTTC.

V gene TRBV11-2 combines with J gene TRBJ1-5; the D is unclear. Germline V lookup: CDR1 SGHAT, CDR2 FQNNGV. The CDR3 has 13 amino acids. V was shortened by 3 bases and J by 6 bases, with 9 bases between the two germline ends. CDR3 loop: CASSLVEFQPQHF. The CDR3 nucleotides are TGTGCCAGCAGCTTGGTAGAATTTCAGCCCCAGCATTTT.

The chain recombines TRBV11-2 with TRBJ1-5; the D is unclear. V was cut by 2 bases and J by 6 bases, with 8 bases left in between. Germline CDR1 reads SGHAT; CDR2 reads FQNNGV. This CDR3 has 13 amino acids. CDR3 sequence: CASSLRVSQPQHF. Written as DNA, the CDR3 is TGTGCCAGCAGCTTAAGGGTGAGTCAGCCCCAGCATTTT.

The rearrangement uses TRBV5-6 and TRBJ2-3; possible D gene TRBD1, 7 bases. The CDR3 contains 15 residues. Germline V CDR1 and CDR2: SGHDT, YYEEEE. The V end was cut by 4 bases, the J end by 2 bases, with 14 bases between. This CDR3 reads CASSTGGGVTDTQYF. CDR3 sequence (DNA): TGTGCCAGCAGCACCGGAGGGGGCGTCACAGATACGCAGTATTTT.

The gene calls are TRBV2 and TRBJ2-7, with a weak D call TRBD2 (5 bases). This CDR3 has 16 amino acids. Per germline, CDR1 SNHLY and CDR2 FYNNEI. Trimming removed 6 bases at V and 2 bases at J, with 20 bases between. CDR3 in amino acids: CASSRRHPEAAYEQYF. The CDR3 nucleotides read TGTGCCAGCAGCCGCCGACACCCAGAAGCGGCCTACGAGCAGTACTTC.

This clone has a single count. The V call is TRBV18, the J call TRBJ2-7; no clear D gene. V was cut by 5 bases and J by 7 bases, with 24 bases left in between. In germline, CDR1 is KGHSH, CDR2 LQKENI. CDR3 size: 16 residues. The CDR3 DNA is TGTGCCAGCTCATCCCGTAAGTTCCCGGACCAGAGGGAGCAGTACTTC. Protein: CASSSRKFPDQREQYF.

This sequence joins TRBV7-9 and TRBJ1-2; tentative D call: TRBD1 (6 bases). Trimming removed 3 bases at V and 3 bases at J, with 11 bases between. The CDR3 runs to 14 residues. Germline assignment: CDR1 SEHNR and CDR2 FQNEAQ (reference sequence). CDR3 protein: CASSFRGLDYGYTF. The CDR3 region has the DNA TGTGCCAGCAGCTTTCGGGGGCTGGACTATGGCTACACCTTC.

V is TRBV5-1 and J is TRBJ2-5; no firm D call. Germline CDR1 is SGHRS and CDR2 is YFSETQ. This CDR3 is built from 13 residues. Between the trimmed V and J ends, which lost 0 bases and 4 bases, there was a span of 7 bases. The CDR3 reads CASSLDWVETQYF. As DNA, the CDR3 is TGCGCCAGCAGCTTGGACTGGGTAGAGACCCAGTACTTC.

The rearrangement uses TRBV2 and TRBJ2-7; perhaps TRBD1 as D (5 bases). The germline V gene has CDR1 SNHLY and CDR2 FYNNEI. V lost 0 bases, J lost 8 bases, and 11 bases lay in between. The CDR3 covers 13 residues. The CDR3 coding sequence is TGTGCCAGCAGTGAAGCAGGGGAAGGACAGCAGTACTTC. Translated: CASSEAGEGQQYF.